These 29 T cell receptor beta chains were all obtained from the same sample, sequenced in a study of shared clonotypes between healthy human individuals. TCRdb's table, derived via immunoSEQ multiplex PCR, lists solely in-frame clones and lacks some. Of 450,000 or so clones in the sample, over 60% were seen once. Material for sequencing was PBMCs. These receptors originate from a woman in her 40s in good health. Some clones in this sample may be carry-over from other donors' samples.

This chain connects TRBV4-2 to TRBJ2-7, with 9 positions matching TRBD2. The V and J ends lost 5 bases and 3 bases, in that order; junction bases with no gene match: 5. The CDR3 runs to 14 residues. Germline-derived CDR1 and CDR2 are LGHNA and YNFKEQ. CDR3 sequence: CASSVLAGRYEQYF. The CDR3 DNA is TGTGCCAGCAGCGTCCTAGCGGGACGCTACGAGCAGTACTTC.

The V and J genes are TRBV6-5 and TRBJ2-3; 9 bases line up with TRBD2. Trimming removed 2 bases from V and 4 bases from J; junction bases left unmatched: 7. CDR1 and CDR2 (germline): MNHEY, SVGAGI. The CDR3 has 16 residues. CDR3 DNA: TGTGCCAGCAGTTACCTTAGCGGGAGTGCCGCAGATACGCAGTATTTT. It encodes CASSYLSGSAADTQYF.

The chain combines TRBV7-9 with TRBJ1-1; tentative D call: TRBD1 (5 bases). The V end was cut by 10 bases, the J end by 0 bases, with 24 bases between. This CDR3 region has 17 residues. In germline, CDR1 is SEHNR, CDR2 FQNEAQ (reference sequence). CDR3 nucleotides: TGTGCCACCGAGAATCCCCCGGGAAGGGGCATGAACACTGAAGCTTTCTTT. It specifies CATENPPGRGMNTEAFF.

This clone was found a few times. A read error is likely here: a far larger clone is one base away. The rearrangement links TRBV5-4 to TRBJ2-2; 8 positions match TRBD2. The CDR3 contains 16 residues. The V gene's germline CDR1 is SGHNT and CDR2 YYREEE (reference sequence). In DNA form, the CDR3 reads TGTGCCGGCAGCCCACGAGGCGGGAGGATGGTCGGGGAGCTGTTTTTT. It is translated as CAGSPRGGRMVGELFF.

The rearrangement uses TRBV11-3 and TRBJ2-7, with TRBD1 matching 7 bases. After removal of 1 base from V and 5 bases from J, the junction contained 14 bases not matched to a gene. The germline V gene encodes CDR1 SGHNT and CDR2 YENEEA. The CDR3 is made up of 17 amino acids. This CDR3 is CASSLGYGQEVVDEQYF. The CDR3 DNA follows: TGTGCCAGCAGCTTAGGCTACGGACAGGAAGTTGTTGACGAGCAGTACTTC.

The chain joins TRBV30 to TRBJ1-1; 7 bases are shared with TRBD1. V lost 3 bases, J lost 5 bases, and 3 bases stayed unmatched. The germline V gene encodes CDR1 GTSNPN and CDR2 SVGIG (reference sequence). The CDR3 extends over 12 amino acids. CDR3 nucleotides: TGTGCCTGGAGCGCGACAGGGACTGAAGCTTTCTTT. It is translated as CAWSATGTEAFF.

A single count supports this clone. The genes are TRBV10-2 and TRBJ2-1; 7 bases agree with TRBD2. The CDR3 length is 16 residues. Germline values: CDR1 WSHSY, CDR2 SAAADI. V was pared by 0 bases and J by 6 bases, with 8 bases of the junction left unmatched. The CDR3 region has the DNA TGCGCCAGCAGTGAGTCCGACGGGAGGTCTACCAATGAGCAGTTCTTC. It is translated as CASSESDGRSTNEQFF.

The chain uses TRBV7-8 and TRBJ2-2, with 7 positions matching TRBD2. Germline V gives CDR1 SGHVS, CDR2 FQNEAQ. J gave up 4 bases and V 0 bases, and 2 bases lay outside the gene matches. The CDR3 has 15 amino acids. The CDR3 bases are TGTGCCAGCAGCTTAGCGGGAGGGACCACCGGGGAGCTGTTTTTT. Its protein is CASSLAGGTTGELFF. The whole variable domain, remainder taken from reference TRBV7-8 and TRBJ2-2, is GAGVSQSPRYKVAKRGQDVALRCDPISGHVSLFWYQQALGQGPEFLTYFQNEAQLDKSGLPSDRFFAERPEGSVSTLKIQRTQQEDSAVYLCASSLAGGTTGELFFGEGSRLTVL.

The gene calls are TRBV11-2 and TRBJ2-4, with 8 bases identical to TRBD2. The CDR3 is 14 residues long. Germline CDR1 reads SGHAT; CDR2 reads FQNNGV. V shed 5 bases, J shed 16 bases, and the junction held 16 bases outside the gene matches. CDR3 sequence reads: CASSQVGSLAGTYF. The CDR3 nucleotides read TGTGCCAGCAGCCAGGTTGGGTCGTTAGCGGGAACCTACTTC.

The genes are TRBV11-2 and TRBJ2-1; D may be TRBD2 (7 bases). The CDR3 contains 14 residues. Germline V gene sequence: CDR1 SGHAT, CDR2 FQNNGV. V was trimmed by 1 base and J by 10 bases, leaving 14 bases between them. The CDR3 here is CASSLVYRGGEQFF. CDR3 sequence (DNA): TGTGCCAGCAGCTTAGTATATAGGGGGGGCGAGCAGTTCTTC.

This sequence joins TRBV28 and TRBJ2-5; D gene uncertain. The V gene lost 6 bases and the J gene lost 1 base, with 12 bases spanning the gap. From germline, CDR1 is MDHEN and CDR2 SYDVKM. This CDR3 contains 14 residues. CDR3 sequence reads: CASSLVQRQETQYF. DNA of the CDR3: TGTGCCAGCAGCCTAGTACAACGCCAAGAGACCCAGTACTTC.

This clone was detected once. V and J are TRBV6-5 and TRBJ1-2, with D possibly being TRBD1 (5 bases). The CDR3 contains 11 residues. V lost 10 bases to trimming and J lost 6 bases, with 12 bases between them. CDR1 is MNHEY and CDR2 is SVGAGI in the germline V gene. CDR3 in amino acids: CATGTLDGYTF. CDR3 nucleotides: TGTGCCACCGGGACCTTGGATGGCTACACCTTC.

V and J are TRBV5-1 and TRBJ2-7, with TRBD2 identical over 7 bases. Trimming removed 2 bases from V and 3 bases from J; junction bases left unmatched: 5. Germline V gene sequence: CDR1 SGHRS, CDR2 YFSETQ. The CDR3 runs 14 residues. CDR3 coding DNA: TGCGCCAGCAGCTTACCTAGCGGCCACTACGAGCAGTACTTC. This sequence encodes CASSLPSGHYEQYF. Variable domain in full (rest from reference TRBV5-1 and TRBJ2-7): KAGVTQTPRYLIKTRGQQVTLSCSPISGHRSVSWYQQTPGQGLQFLFEYFSETQRNKGNFPGRFSGRQFSNSRSEMNVSTLELGDSALYLCASSLPSGHYEQYFGPGTRLTVT.

This clone was counted a single time. The chain has TRBV28 and TRBJ2-1, with 8 positions matching TRBD1. The CDR3 totals 15 residues. The germline V gene encodes CDR1 MDHEN and CDR2 SYDVKM. Unmatched junction bases numbered 12, after V lost 6 bases and J lost 8 bases. The CDR3 spells CASRPDRGVMDEQFF. The CDR3, as DNA: TGTGCCAGCAGACCCGACAGGGGTGTAATGGATGAGCAGTTCTTC. Using reference TRBV28 and TRBJ2-1 for the parts outside the CDR3, the full variable domain is DVKVTQSSRYLVKRTGEKVFLECVQDMDHENMFWYRQDPGLGLRLIYFSYDVKMKEKGDIPEGYSVSREKKERFSLILESASTNQTSMYLCASRPDRGVMDEQFFGPGTRLTVL.

CDR3 nucleotide sequence: TGTGCCAGGAAGCTTTCCTACGAGCAGTACTTC. Translating it yields CARKLSYEQYF. The V call is TRBV6-5, the J call TRBJ2-7; D is undetermined. This CDR3 region has 11 residues. V was cut by 9 bases and J by 1 base, with 7 bases left in between. CDR1 MNHEY and CDR2 SVGAGI come from the germline V gene.

The chain carries TRBV28 and TRBJ2-6; a possible D gene is TRBD1 (5 bases). Trimming stripped 8 bases from V and 4 bases from J, with 9 bases between. CDR1 and CDR2 (germline): MDHEN, SYDVKM. This CDR3 is built from 13 residues. The CDR3 loop is CASLNRGANVLTF. The CDR3 bases are TGTGCCAGCTTAAACAGGGGGGCCAACGTCCTGACTTTC. Supplemented by reference TRBV28 and TRBJ2-6, the full variable domain reads DVKVTQSSRYLVKRTGEKVFLECVQDMDHENMFWYRQDPGLGLRLIYFSYDVKMKEKGDIPEGYSVSREKKERFSLILESASTNQTSMYLCASLNRGANVLTFGAGSRLTVL.

In this sample, this clone turned up a few times. The rearrangement uses TRBV5-4 and TRBJ1-1; D is uncertain. The germline V and J ends were trimmed by 0 bases and 4 bases, with 13 bases remaining between them. Germline V gene data show CDR1 as SGHNT and CDR2 as YYREEE (reference sequence). There are 15 residues in the CDR3. CDR3 sequence: CASSLEGGSSTEAFF. In DNA form, the CDR3 reads TGTGCCAGCAGCTTGGAAGGAGGAAGTAGCACTGAAGCTTTCTTT.

The chain combines TRBV13 with TRBJ1-4; a weak D match, TRBD1 (6 bases). V was trimmed by 5 bases and J by 7 bases, leaving 11 bases between them. Germline V gene lookup returns CDR1 PRHDT and CDR2 FYEKMQ (reference sequence). The CDR3 contains 13 residues. The CDR3 coding sequence is TGTGCCAGCAGCCGACAGGCCCGTGAAAAACTGTTTTTT. Its protein is CASSRQAREKLFF.

The chain couples TRBV27 to TRBJ2-7; 12 bases are a match to TRBD2. The CDR3 loop spans 15 amino acids. CDR1 is MNHEY, CDR2 SMNVEV, per germline (reference sequence). Trimming took 6 bases from V and 3 from J; bases not matched to a gene: 6. CDR3 bases: TGTGCCAGCAGGCCACTAGCGGGAGGTAACTACGAGCAGTACTTC. Its protein is CASRPLAGGNYEQYF.

The chain employs TRBV15 and TRBJ1-4; perhaps TRBD1 as D (5 bases). Deletions cut 6 bases from V and 6 bases from J, with 11 bases between. The germline gives CDR1 LNHNV, CDR2 YYDKDF (reference sequence). The CDR3 is made up of 13 amino acids. The CDR3 spells CATSRDGDEKLFF. The CDR3 DNA reads as TGTGCCACCAGTCGGGACGGCGATGAAAAACTGTTTTTT.

The chain employs TRBV6-5 and TRBJ1-1, with unresolved D. The V gene lost 5 bases and the J gene lost 3 bases, with 13 bases spanning the gap. This CDR3 region has 14 residues. Germline V gene lookup returns CDR1 MNHEY and CDR2 SVGAGI. The CDR3 loop reads CASSRRPGYTEAFF. CDR3 sequence (DNA): TGTGCCAGCAGTCGAAGACCGGGTTACACTGAAGCTTTCTTT.

The chain links TRBV2 to TRBJ1-5; no firm D call. The CDR3 runs to 13 residues. V was shortened by 6 bases and J by 6 bases, with 12 bases between the two germline ends. Germline CDR1 and CDR2: SNHLY and FYNNEI. CDR3 sequence (DNA): TGTGCCAGCAGCGGGGTGTGGGGTCAGCCCCAGCATTTT. Protein product: CASSGVWGQPQHF.

The V call is TRBV2, the J call TRBJ1-4; 8 bases are shared with TRBD1. V was pared by 6 bases and J by 7 bases, with 7 bases of the junction left unmatched. This CDR3 spans 14 amino acids. Germline CDR1 is SNHLY and CDR2 is FYNNEI. Here the CDR3 DNA reads TGTGCCAGCAGCGAAACAGGGGGTGGTGAAAAACTGTTTTTT. Residues: CASSETGGGEKLFF.

The chain carries TRBV6-6 and TRBJ2-1; 14 positions match TRBD2. The CDR3 runs 16 residues. Germline CDR1 MNHNY, CDR2 SVGAGI (reference sequence). With 5 bases clipped from V and 0 bases from J, the junction kept 0 bases outside the gene matches. The chain's CDR3 is CASSGTSGSSYNEQFF. The CDR3 DNA follows: TGTGCCAGCAGTGGGACTAGCGGGAGCTCCTACAATGAGCAGTTCTTC.

This clone was seen just once. The chain couples TRBV5-1 to TRBJ2-1, with 7 bases that match TRBD2. With 0 bases clipped from V and 8 bases from J, the junction kept 8 bases outside the gene matches. Germline CDR1 SGHRS, CDR2 YFSETQ. The CDR3 contains 15 residues. CDR3 coding DNA: TGCGCCAGCAGCTTGGTGGCGGGAGCACTGTATGAGCAGTTCTTC. This codes for CASSLVAGALYEQFF.

The J gene is TRBJ2-4, the V gene TRBV7-8; D is perhaps TRBD1 or TRBD2 (5 bases each). The V end was cut by 0 bases, the J end by 7 bases, with 10 bases between. The length of the CDR3 is 14 residues. Germline loops: CDR1 SGHVS, CDR2 FQNEAQ. CDR3 in amino acids: CASSLAARENIQYF. The CDR3, as DNA: TGTGCCAGCAGCTTAGCTGCCAGGGAGAACATTCAGTACTTC.

About this clone: This same CDR3 is encoded by further DNA sequences in the sample. The chain couples TRBV19 to TRBJ1-1, with a weak D call TRBD1 (5 bases). This CDR3 is built from 13 residues. V was trimmed by 4 bases and J by 1 base, leaving 7 bases between them. Looked up from germline, CDR1 is LNHDA and CDR2 is SQIVND (reference sequence). In DNA, the CDR3 is TGTGCCAGTAGTACCACAGGGAACACTGAAGCTTTCTTT. Amino acids: CASSTTGNTEAFF.

The rearrangement uses TRBV7-3 and TRBJ2-1, with TRBD2 matching 15 bases. The trim removed 3 bases at V and 9 bases at J, leaving 3 bases unmatched. The germline gives CDR1 SGHTA, CDR2 FQGTGA. This CDR3 is built from 15 residues. The CDR3 here is CASSLVGLAGGEQFF. The CDR3, as DNA: TGTGCCAGCAGCTTGGTGGGACTAGCGGGAGGTGAGCAGTTCTTC.

The chain couples TRBV29-1 to TRBJ2-7, with D perhaps TRBD2 (5 bases). Per germline, CDR1 SQVTM and CDR2 ANQGSEA. Between the trimmed V and J ends, which lost 4 bases and 4 bases, there was a span of 11 bases. The CDR3 consists of 12 residues. The CDR3 region has the DNA TGCAGCGTTGTTGGTCGGGGTTACGAGCAGTACTTC. This codes for CSVVGRGYEQYF.